Below, 27 T cell receptor beta chains from the same sample are listed, as sequenced in a study of blood T cell repertoires in COVID-19. Sequenced by immunoSEQ multiplex PCR; TCRdb stores in-frame clones only, minus some. The data show some 250,000 clones, more than 70% seen once. The sample taken for sequencing was peripheral blood. The source is a woman in her thirties or forties who had recovered from COVID-19.

V usage is TRBV10-3 and J usage is TRBJ2-3; tentative D call: TRBD2 (6 bases). The CDR3 consists of 15 residues. Germline CDR1 reads ENHRY; CDR2 reads SYGVKD. Trimming removed 6 bases at V and 1 base at J, with 14 bases between. CDR3 in DNA: TGTGCCATCAGCCTCACTACGGGGGGCACAGATACGCAGTATTTT. The encoded protein is CAISLTTGGTDTQYF.

This rearrangement joins TRBV11-2 to TRBJ2-7, with a possible D match to TRBD2 (6 bases). From germline, CDR1 is SGHAT and CDR2 FQNNGV. The CDR3 runs 12 residues. Trimming removed 6 bases from V and 9 bases from J, with 15 bases in between. CDR3 DNA: TGTGCCAGCAGACCGCCCGGGGGTGCGCAGTACTTC. This gives the protein CASRPPGGAQYF.

This clone was recorded only once. The chain employs TRBV9 and TRBJ2-1; 10 bases are shared with TRBD2. With V trimmed by 0 bases and J by 8 bases, 11 bases remained unmatched. The CDR3 runs to 17 residues. Germline V gene data show CDR1 as SGDLS and CDR2 as YYNGEE. The CDR3 nucleotides are TGTGCCAGCAGCGTAGGGGCTAGCGGGAGTACAGGGGATGAGCAGTTCTTC. This gives the protein CASSVGASGSTGDEQFF.

The genes are TRBV9 and TRBJ2-7; 7 bases align to TRBD2. The CDR3 has 13 residues. The germline CDR1 and CDR2 sequences are SGDLS and YYNGEE. J lost 0 bases, V lost 7 bases, and 4 bases had no gene match. CDR3 sequence: CASQSGTSYEQYF. In DNA, the CDR3 is TGTGCCAGCCAAAGCGGGACCTCCTACGAGCAGTACTTC.

A few counts support this clone. This may come from a read error, since a much larger clone is one base off. CDR3 bases: TGTGCCAGCAGCCTACAGGGGGCCGGCAATCAGCCCCAGCATTTT. Its translation: CASSLQGAGNQPQHF. V gene TRBV6-2 or TRBV6-3 combines with J gene TRBJ1-5; TRBD1 aligns across 9 bases. The trim removed 6 bases at V and 2 bases at J, leaving 5 bases unmatched. This CDR3 spans 15 amino acids. CDR1 is MNHEY and CDR2 is SVGEGT in the germline V gene.

The chain couples TRBV18 to TRBJ2-1; tentative D call: TRBD1 (6 bases). The CDR3 is 13 amino acids. With 3 bases removed from V and 4 bases from J, the gap between germline ends came to 7 bases. CDR1 is KGHSH, CDR2 LQKENI, per germline. Here the CDR3 reads CASSPDRYNEQFF. CDR3 nucleotides: TGTGCCAGCTCACCGGACAGATACAATGAGCAGTTCTTC.

This clone was counted a few times. The V and J genes are TRBV6-4 and TRBJ1-5; D gene ambiguous. The CDR3 covers 14 residues. Per germline, CDR1 MRHNA and CDR2 SNTAGT. The V end was cut by 0 bases, the J end by 5 bases, with 8 bases between. The CDR3 DNA sequence: TGTGCCAGCAGTGACTCGGTGGCCGATCAGCCCCAGCATTTT. Amino acids: CASSDSVADQPQHF.

J is TRBJ1-1 and V is TRBV15, with TRBD1 matching over 7 bases. The CDR3 has 18 residues. Germline values: CDR1 LNHNV, CDR2 YYDKDF (reference sequence). V gave up 3 bases and J gave up 7 bases; unmatched junction bases: 20. DNA for the CDR3: TGTGCCACCAGCAGGGGGCGGACAGGTCGAAAACGGGGTGGTGAAGCTTTCTTT. The encoded protein is CATSRGRTGRKRGGEAFF.

The chain joins TRBV18 to TRBJ1-5; 8 nucleotides align to TRBD1. V was pared by 1 base and J by 6 bases, with 11 bases of the junction left unmatched. The CDR3 is made up of 17 amino acids. CDR1 KGHSH and CDR2 LQKENI come from the germline V gene. For the CDR3, the DNA is TGTGCCAGCTCACCACTCCCCGCAGGGGGCTACGCTCAGCCCCAGCATTTT. Translating it yields CASSPLPAGGYAQPQHF. The full variable domain, its missing parts supplied by reference TRBV18 and TRBJ1-5, is NAGVMQNPRHLVRRRGQEARLRCSPMKGHSHVYWYRQLPEEGLKFMVYLQKENIIDESGMPKERFSAEFPKEGPSILRIQQVVRGDSAAYFCASSPLPAGGYAQPQHFGDGTRLSIL.

The chain combines TRBV5-1 with TRBJ1-1; 10 nucleotides match TRBD1. Germline V gives CDR1 SGHRS, CDR2 YFSETQ. Trimming at V came to 4 bases and at J to 6 bases, leaving 6 bases not matched to a gene. CDR3 length: 14 residues. The CDR3 region is CASSPRGQGAEAFF. The CDR3 DNA follows: TGCGCCAGCAGCCCCAGAGGACAGGGGGCTGAAGCTTTCTTT.

The chain links TRBV5-1 to TRBJ2-2, with 8 bases that match TRBD2. Unmatched junction bases numbered 12, after V lost 4 bases and J lost 4 bases. In germline, CDR1 is SGHRS, CDR2 YFSETQ. The CDR3 has 17 residues. CDR3 sequence (DNA): TGCGCCAGCAGCCAACTAGCGGCCCGGGGTAGCACCGGGGAGCTGTTTTTT. Its protein is CASSQLAARGSTGELFF. The variable domain in full, completed from reference TRBV5-1 and TRBJ2-2, reads KAGVTQTPRYLIKTRGQQVTLSCSPISGHRSVSWYQQTPGQGLQFLFEYFSETQRNKGNFPGRFSGRQFSNSRSEMNVSTLELGDSALYLCASSQLAARGSTGELFFGEGSRLTVL.

CDR3 sequence (DNA): TGTGCCAGCACCCCGGGACTAGGATACAATGAGCAGTTCTTC. It codes for CASTPGLGYNEQFF. The chain uses TRBV27 and TRBJ2-1, with 8 bases matching TRBD2. Germline trimming cut 7 bases from V and 4 bases from J; bases unmatched to any gene: 6. Germline loops: CDR1 MNHEY, CDR2 SMNVEV (reference sequence). The CDR3 totals 14 residues.

The rearrangement links TRBV5-6 to TRBJ1-4; the D gene is possibly TRBD1 (6 bases). The CDR3 runs 14 residues. Germline V lookup: CDR1 SGHDT, CDR2 YYEEEE. Trimming took 5 bases from V and 0 from J, leaving 8 bases between them. Here the CDR3 reads CASSQGPTNEKLFF. The CDR3 DNA reads TGTGCCAGCAGTCAGGGGCCAACTAATGAAAAACTGTTTTTT.

The chain's CDR3 is CASSYSRLAAYNEQFF. As DNA, the CDR3 is TGTGCCAGCAGTTACTCGCGACTAGCGGCCTACAATGAGCAGTTCTTC. The chain uses TRBV6-6 and TRBJ2-1, with 9 nucleotides matching TRBD2. V shed 0 bases and J 2 bases; nucleotides not matched to a gene: 2. The CDR3 is 16 residues long. Germline assignment: CDR1 MNHNY and CDR2 SVGAGI (reference sequence).

The chain couples TRBV6-5 to TRBJ2-1; a possible D gene is TRBD1 (6 bases). This CDR3 region has 11 residues. CDR1 is MNHEY and CDR2 is SVGAGI in the germline V gene. The V gene lost 7 bases and the J gene lost 8 bases, with 9 bases spanning the gap. This CDR3 reads CASKGVYEQFF. The CDR3 DNA reads TGTGCCAGCAAGGGGGTTTATGAGCAGTTCTTC.

This chain links TRBV30 with TRBJ1-6; unclear D gene. The V gene's germline CDR1 is GTSNPN and CDR2 SVGIG (reference sequence). The CDR3 runs 16 residues. Between the trimmed V and J ends, which lost 0 bases and 0 bases, there was a span of 9 bases. This CDR3 reads CAWSVRGSSYNSPLHF. Here the CDR3 DNA reads TGTGCCTGGAGTGTGCGCGGGAGCTCCTATAATTCACCCCTCCACTTT.

V is TRBV12-3 or TRBV12-4 and J is TRBJ1-5; no clear D. The CDR3 extends over 13 amino acids. V lost 3 bases to trimming and J lost 4 bases, with 7 bases between them. The DNA for the CDR3 is TGTGCCAGCAGTTTTGGGGAGAATCAGCCCCAGCATTTT. It is translated as CASSFGENQPQHF.

V and J are TRBV5-5 and TRBJ1-5; TRBD1 matches at 8 bases. The CDR3 sequence is 14 residues long. Germline loops: CDR1 SGHKS, CDR2 YYEKEE (reference sequence). J gave up 11 bases and V 4 bases, and 11 bases lay outside the gene matches. The DNA for the CDR3 is TGTGCCAGCAGCCCCGGACAGGGTTCTGGGTCCCAGCATTTT. Protein: CASSPGQGSGSQHF.

The CDR3, as DNA: TGTGCCAGCAGTTACCCCGGGACTAGCGGGGGCGTCCCTTGGGATGAGCAGTTCTTC. Its translation: CASSYPGTSGGVPWDEQFF. The chain links TRBV6-2 or TRBV6-3 to TRBJ2-1; 14 nucleotides match TRBD2. Unmatched junction bases numbered 14, after V lost 2 bases and J lost 8 bases. The CDR3 contains 19 residues. The germline V gene encodes CDR1 MNHEY and CDR2 SVGEGT.

CDR3 amino acids: CASSYGAPETQYF. The DNA for the CDR3 is TGTGCCAGCAGTTACGGGGCCCCGGAGACCCAGTACTTC. The chain links TRBV6-5 to TRBJ2-5; D might be TRBD1 (5 bases). In germline, CDR1 is MNHEY, CDR2 SVGAGI. Between the trimmed V and J ends, which lost 2 bases and 5 bases, there was a span of 9 bases. The length of the CDR3 is 13 residues.

The chain recombines TRBV30 with TRBJ2-5; 10 positions agree with TRBD2. The germline gives CDR1 GTSNPN, CDR2 SVGIG (reference sequence). Trimming cost V 3 bases and J 4 bases; bases outside gene matches: 5. The CDR3 runs to 14 residues. CDR3 residues: CAWRSGRAGETQYF. The DNA for the CDR3 is TGTGCCTGGAGGAGCGGGAGGGCCGGAGAGACCCAGTACTTC. The full variable domain, completed using reference TRBV30 and TRBJ2-5, is SQTIHQWPATLVQPVGSPLSLECTVEGTSNPNLYWYRQAAGRGLQLLFYSVGIGQISSEVPQNLSASRPQDRQFILSSKKLLLSDSGFYLCAWRSGRAGETQYFGPGTRLLVL.

The chain carries TRBV5-1 and TRBJ1-4; D is ambiguous. V was shortened by 4 bases and J by 0 bases, with 7 bases between the two germline ends. Looked up from germline, CDR1 is SGHRS and CDR2 is YFSETQ. The CDR3 is 14 residues long. The CDR3 is CASSPTATNEKLFF. In DNA, the CDR3 is TGCGCCAGCAGCCCCACAGCAACTAATGAAAAACTGTTTTTT.

The genes are TRBV7-3 and TRBJ2-2, with a weak D call TRBD2 (5 bases). Germline V CDR1 and CDR2: SGHTA, FQGTGA. The CDR3 extends over 15 amino acids. V gave up 5 bases and J gave up 1 base, with 11 bases separating them. This chain's CDR3 is CASSAGLGNTGELFF. CDR3 sequence (DNA): TGTGCCAGCAGCGCCGGACTGGGGAACACCGGGGAGCTGTTTTTT.

V gene TRBV30 combines with J gene TRBJ2-6; the match to TRBD2 covers 7 bases. The CDR3 consists of 17 residues. V lost 6 bases, J lost 0 bases, and 11 bases stayed unmatched. CDR1 is GTSNPN and CDR2 is SVGIG in the germline V gene (reference sequence). CDR3 loop: CACHAGVYSSGANVLTF. As DNA, the CDR3 is TGTGCCTGCCACGCGGGGGTCTACAGCTCTGGGGCCAACGTCCTGACTTTC.

J is TRBJ1-1 and V is TRBV6-5; possibly TRBD1 for D (5 bases). The CDR3 loop spans 12 amino acids. V lost 7 bases, J lost 9 bases, and 15 bases lay in between. In germline, CDR1 is MNHEY, CDR2 SVGAGI. The CDR3 nucleotides are TGTGCCAGCACCCGTGGGGCCGAGAAAGCTTTCTTT. Protein product: CASTRGAEKAFF.

V and J are TRBV29-1 and TRBJ2-7, with 7 bases lining up with TRBD2. The CDR3 is made up of 13 amino acids. The junction had 9 bases not matched to a gene; V was cut back by 6 bases and J by 4 bases. Germline V gene sequence: CDR1 SQVTM, CDR2 ANQGSEA. In nucleotides, the CDR3 is TGCAGCGTGGCGGGCGGGAGAGGGTACGAGCAGTACTTC. Residues: CSVAGGRGYEQYF.

The rearrangement joins TRBV5-5 to TRBJ1-4; no firm D call. CDR3 size: 14 residues. Germline values: CDR1 SGHKS, CDR2 YYEKEE (reference sequence). V dropped 0 bases and J dropped 8 bases, with 11 bases sitting between them. CDR3 residues: CASSLGASNEKLFF. The DNA of the CDR3 is TGTGCCAGCAGCTTGGGGGCCAGTAACGAAAAACTGTTTTTT.